One sample yielded the 26 T cell receptor beta chains listed below, sequenced in a study of human thymus T cells. Corrective heart surgery yielded resections, and these provided the thymus tissue. Method: immunoSEQ multiplex PCR; TCRdb's copy keeps in-frame clones and lacks some. The sample holds 70,000 to 75,000 clones; 90% to 95% are singletons and the top ten take 0.034%. Specimen: thymus tissue. The source is a girl under three years old with a congenital heart defect but otherwise immunologically healthy.

V gene TRBV6-1 combines with J gene TRBJ2-3; D call uncertain. Between the trimmed V and J ends, which lost 1 base and 0 bases, there was a span of 8 bases. Germline V gene data show CDR1 as MNHNS and CDR2 as SASEGT. The CDR3 runs to 15 residues. The CDR3 bases are TGTGCCAGCAGTGAAGGCAACCCTAGCACAGATACGCAGTATTTT. Protein sequence: CASSEGNPSTDTQYF.

This chain joins TRBV27 and TRBJ2-7; TRBD1 agrees at 9 bases. The CDR3 loop spans 15 amino acids. The germline V gene has CDR1 MNHEY and CDR2 SMNVEV (reference sequence). V gave up 6 bases and J gave up 5 bases; unmatched junction bases: 11. CDR3 in DNA: TGTGCCAGCAGGGAGACCCGGGACAGGGTTAACGAGCAGTACTTC. It is translated as CASRETRDRVNEQYF.

This clone appeared a single time. The chain is built from TRBV7-9 and TRBJ2-1; 10 bases match TRBD2. CDR3 length: 18 residues. From germline, CDR1 is SEHNR and CDR2 FQNEAQ (reference sequence). Trimming removed 5 bases from V and 0 bases from J; junction bases left unmatched: 10. CDR3 region: CASSSRTSGSPSYNEQFF. In DNA, the CDR3 is TGTGCCAGCAGCAGCCGGACTAGCGGAAGCCCCTCCTACAATGAGCAGTTCTTC.

V and J are TRBV5-8 and TRBJ2-7; perhaps TRBD1 as D (6 bases). Germline V gene data show CDR1 as SGHTS and CDR2 as YDEGEE. There are 14 residues in the CDR3. Trimming stripped 4 bases from V and 6 bases from J, with 17 bases between. CDR3 DNA sequence: TGTGCCAGCAGCCCACTTGCCAGGGGCCTCGAGCAGTACTTC. As protein: CASSPLARGLEQYF.

The V and J genes are TRBV7-2 and TRBJ2-3, with unresolved D. Trimming stripped 1 base from V and 3 bases from J, with 8 bases between. Germline assignment: CDR1 SGHTA and CDR2 FQGNSA. This CDR3 is built from 14 residues. This CDR3 is CASSLVGATDTQYF. The CDR3 DNA reads TGTGCCAGCAGCTTAGTAGGCGCGACAGATACGCAGTATTTT.

This clone was seen a few times. The chain links TRBV20-1 to TRBJ1-1; D is uncertain. CDR1 is DFQATT and CDR2 is SNEGSKA in the germline V gene (reference sequence). The CDR3 spans 11 residues. V gave up 7 bases and J gave up 0 bases, with 6 bases separating them. The CDR3 DNA follows: TGCAGTGGTCGGATGAACACTGAAGCTTTCTTT. Translation gives CSGRMNTEAFF.

The CDR3 loop reads CASSELGTGAYEQYF. DNA for the CDR3: TGTGCCAGCAGTGAACTCGGGACAGGGGCCTACGAGCAGTACTTC. This chain uses TRBV2 with TRBJ2-7; 10 bases map to TRBD1. J gave up 2 bases and V 2 bases, and 3 bases lay outside the gene matches. CDR3 length: 15 amino acids. In germline, CDR1 is SNHLY, CDR2 FYNNEI.

This chain links TRBV5-4 with TRBJ2-7, with 8 bases fitting TRBD2. V shed 1 base, J shed 0 bases, and the junction held 3 bases outside the gene matches. The germline V gene has CDR1 SGHNT and CDR2 YYREEE (reference sequence). CDR3 size: 15 residues. CDR3: CASSLRLAGSYEQYF. CDR3 DNA: TGTGCCAGCAGCTTGAGGCTAGCGGGCTCCTACGAGCAGTACTTC.

The chain links TRBV18 to TRBJ1-1, with unresolved D. The germline CDR1 and CDR2 sequences are KGHSH and LQKENI. The CDR3 consists of 14 residues. Trimming pared 2 bases from V and 2 bases from J, leaving 9 bases between. The CDR3 DNA is TGTGCCAGCTCACCAAGACACCTCAACACTGAAGCTTTCTTT. Translation gives CASSPRHLNTEAFF. Full variable domain (rest looked up from reference TRBV18 and TRBJ1-1): NAGVMQNPRHLVRRRGQEARLRCSPMKGHSHVYWYRQLPEEGLKFMVYLQKENIIDESGMPKERFSAEFPKEGPSILRIQQVVRGDSAAYFCASSPRHLNTEAFFGQGTRLTVV.

There are a few counts of this clone. The rearrangement links TRBV10-1 to TRBJ2-1; 12 nucleotides agree with TRBD2. The CDR3 runs to 16 residues. Per germline, CDR1 WNHNN and CDR2 SYGVQD (reference sequence). V dropped 8 bases and J dropped 0; count of bases not matched to a gene: 5. This CDR3 is CASSMTSGSSYNEQFF. The CDR3 DNA sequence: TGCGCCAGCTCAATGACTAGCGGGAGCTCCTACAATGAGCAGTTCTTC.

The J gene is TRBJ2-1, the V gene TRBV12-5; no reliable D call. Trimming removed 5 bases from V and 3 bases from J, with 8 bases in between. From germline, CDR1 is LGHNT and CDR2 FRNRAP. This CDR3 contains 13 residues. The CDR3 nucleotides read TGTGCTAGTGGTCTGGATTACTACAATGAGCAGTTCTTC. Its translation: CASGLDYYNEQFF.

The V and J genes are TRBV5-8 and TRBJ1-1; D gene uncertain. Per germline, CDR1 SGHTS and CDR2 YDEGEE. The CDR3 has 9 amino acids. Trimming stripped 7 bases from V and 10 bases from J, with 8 bases between. The CDR3 coding sequence is TGTGCCAGCCTAGCCGGAGCTTTCTTT. This sequence encodes CASLAGAFF.

This chain joins TRBV5-6 and TRBJ1-2; D is ambiguous. With 6 bases removed from V and 0 bases from J, the gap between germline ends came to 15 bases. The CDR3 length is 15 residues. Germline CDR1 SGHDT, CDR2 YYEEEE. CDR3 in amino acids: CASKVSRSANYGYTF. The CDR3 nucleotides are TGTGCCAGCAAGGTGAGCAGATCTGCTAACTATGGCTACACCTTC.

In this sample, this clone turned up once. The chain combines TRBV11-2 with TRBJ1-1; TRBD1 is a possible D gene (6 bases). Germline V gene data show CDR1 as SGHAT and CDR2 as FQNNGV. This CDR3 comprises 14 residues. Deletions cut 0 bases from V and 6 bases from J, with 11 bases between. The CDR3 sequence is CASSLDVGGPEAFF. The CDR3 nucleotides read TGTGCCAGCAGCTTAGATGTAGGGGGACCTGAAGCTTTCTTT.

The chain is built from TRBV7-9 and TRBJ2-1, with 9 bases lining up with TRBD1. The CDR3 is made up of 15 amino acids. Germline assignment: CDR1 SEHNR and CDR2 FQNEAQ (reference sequence). V lost 5 bases and J lost 4; bases outside the gene matches: 6. The CDR3 sequence is CASSQGQGRYNEQFF. CDR3 nucleotide sequence: TGTGCCAGCAGCCAAGGACAGGGGCGATACAATGAGCAGTTCTTC.

V usage is TRBV5-1 and J usage is TRBJ2-1; 13 bases map to TRBD2. The CDR3 loop spans 19 amino acids. The germline V gene has CDR1 SGHRS and CDR2 YFSETQ. V shed 4 bases, J shed 1 base, and the junction held 11 bases outside the gene matches. In DNA, the CDR3 is TGCGCCAGCAGCGCACGGACTAGCGGGAGCCAAGCTTCCTACAATGAGCAGTTCTTC. Translation gives CASSARTSGSQASYNEQFF. Variable domain in full (rest from reference TRBV5-1 and TRBJ2-1): KAGVTQTPRYLIKTRGQQVTLSCSPISGHRSVSWYQQTPGQGLQFLFEYFSETQRNKGNFPGRFSGRQFSNSRSEMNVSTLELGDSALYLCASSARTSGSQASYNEQFFGPGTRLTVL.

This sequence joins TRBV9 and TRBJ1-4, with D unresolved. V was cut by 4 bases and J by 8 bases, with 12 bases left in between. CDR3 length: 13 residues. Per the germline V gene, CDR1 is SGDLS and CDR2 is YYNGEE. The CDR3 sequence: CASSSPPGEKLFF. The CDR3 region has the DNA TGTGCCAGCAGCTCCCCGCCGGGGGAAAAACTGTTTTTT.

This sequence joins TRBV15 and TRBJ1-5; D may be TRBD1 (6 bases). There are 17 residues in the CDR3. Germline CDR1 and CDR2: LNHNV and YYDKDF (reference sequence). V lost 0 bases, J lost 4 bases, and 16 bases lay in between. The CDR3 is CATSRDRASGVNQPQHF. DNA of the CDR3: TGTGCCACCAGCAGAGATCGAGCCTCAGGGGTTAATCAGCCCCAGCATTTT.

This clone was seen only once. V gene TRBV27 combines with J gene TRBJ1-1; 12 bases match TRBD1. V shed 4 bases, J shed 7 bases, and the junction held 7 bases outside the gene matches. CDR1 MNHEY and CDR2 SMNVEV come from the germline V gene (reference sequence). This CDR3 is built from 15 residues. The CDR3 reads CASSSGTGGGNEAFF. CDR3 DNA sequence: TGTGCCAGCAGTTCCGGGACAGGGGGCGGCAATGAAGCTTTCTTT.

V gene TRBV14 combines with J gene TRBJ1-4, with TRBD1 as a possible D gene (6 bases). Trimming removed 4 bases at V and 6 bases at J, with 18 bases between. Germline V gene sequence: CDR1 SGHDN, CDR2 FVKESK. CDR3 length equals 16 residues. The CDR3 DNA follows: TGTGCCAGCAGCCCAGGGAGGAACAGGGAATATGAAAAACTGTTTTTT. This sequence encodes CASSPGRNREYEKLFF.

The chain employs TRBV7-2 and TRBJ2-3; D uncertain. The germline V and J ends were trimmed by 7 bases and 1 base, with 9 bases remaining between them. CDR3 length equals 13 residues. Germline V CDR1 and CDR2: SGHTA, FQGNSA. The CDR3 region is CASTLCGTDTQYF. CDR3 bases: TGTGCCAGCACCCTATGCGGCACAGATACGCAGTATTTT.

The rearrangement joins TRBV14 to TRBJ2-3; unclear D gene. The germline V and J ends were trimmed by 0 bases and 4 bases, with 20 bases remaining between them. CDR1 and CDR2 from the germline V gene are SGHDN and FVKESK. The CDR3 runs 18 residues. For the CDR3, the DNA is TGTGCCAGCAGCCAAGAGATCGGTAGAATCGGGCTGGCAGATACGCAGTATTTT. As protein: CASSQEIGRIGLADTQYF.

This clone is a singleton in its sample. The genes are TRBV5-5 and TRBJ2-7; D is perhaps TRBD1 (5 bases). The V gene lost 1 base and the J gene lost 4 bases, with 18 bases spanning the gap. From germline, CDR1 is SGHKS and CDR2 YYEKEE (reference sequence). CDR3 length: 16 amino acids. The CDR3 DNA reads TGTGCCAGCAGCTTGATTCCGCAGGGTCCCCTATACGAGCAGTACTTC. It encodes CASSLIPQGPLYEQYF.

This chain connects TRBV5-3 to TRBJ2-3; TRBD2 matches at 10 bases. TRBV5-3 qualifies as an ORF whose function is uncertain. J lost 2 bases, V lost 3 bases, and 3 bases had no gene match. The CDR3 runs 15 residues. As DNA, the CDR3 is TGTGCCAGAAGCTGGACTAGCGGCCACACAGATACGCAGTATTTT. Translated, it gives CARSWTSGHTDTQYF.

This sequence joins TRBV6-4 and TRBJ2-1; 8 nucleotides align to TRBD2. Trimming removed 5 bases from V and 0 bases from J; junction bases left unmatched: 6. This CDR3 region has 16 residues. CDR1 and CDR2 (germline): MRHNA, SNTAGT. The CDR3 protein is CASSNTSGDSYNEQFF. The DNA of the CDR3 is TGTGCCAGCAGTAACACTAGCGGAGACTCCTACAATGAGCAGTTCTTC.

This chain connects TRBV7-2 to TRBJ2-1; TRBD2 matches 8 bases. The CDR3 spans 15 residues. Germline V CDR1 and CDR2: SGHTA, FQGNSA. V gave up 6 bases and J gave up 6 bases; unmatched junction bases: 10. The CDR3 DNA reads TGTGCCAGCAGTCCCAGCGGGGGTAGATTCAATGAGCAGTTCTTC. Translated, it gives CASSPSGGRFNEQFF.